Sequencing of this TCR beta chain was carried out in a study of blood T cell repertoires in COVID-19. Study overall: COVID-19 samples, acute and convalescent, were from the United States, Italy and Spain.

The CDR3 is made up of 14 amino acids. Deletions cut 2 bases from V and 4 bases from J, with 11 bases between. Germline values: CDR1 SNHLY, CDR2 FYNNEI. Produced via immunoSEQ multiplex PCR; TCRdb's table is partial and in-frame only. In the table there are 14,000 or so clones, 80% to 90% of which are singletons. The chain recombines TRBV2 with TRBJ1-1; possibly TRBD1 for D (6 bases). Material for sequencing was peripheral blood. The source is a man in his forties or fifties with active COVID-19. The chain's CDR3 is CASSEWDTRTEAFF. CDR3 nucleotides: TGTGCCAGCAGTGAATGGGACACCCGCACTGAAGCTTTCTTT. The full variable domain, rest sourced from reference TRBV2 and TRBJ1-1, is EPEVTQTPSHQVTQMGQEVILRCVPISNHLYFYWYRQILGQKVEFLVSFYNNEISEKSEIFDDQFSVERPDGSNFTLKIRSTKLEDSAMYFCASSEWDTRTEAFFGQGTRLTVV.